The rows below give T cell receptor beta chains drawn from one sample of a study of CD8 T cells in Susac syndrome. TCRdb re-called the immunoSEQ multiplex PCR reads through MiXCR, storing one row per CDR3 protein. The sample holds 130,000 to 150,000 distinct CDR3 sequences, approximately 95% seen once. Material for sequencing was CD4+ T cells from PBMCs. The source of these receptors is a human donor in good health. Both conserved end residues are trimmed from each CDR3.

V gene: TRBV13
CDR3 protein: ASSWDGGSRDTQY

V gene: TRBV27
CDR3 protein: ASSNSVGSNQPQH

V gene: TRBV10-3
CDR3 protein: AMGRAPYEQY

V gene: TRBV4-3
CDR3 protein: ASSQDLPVNYGYT

V gene: TRBV6-6
CDR3 protein: ASSFQQGTEAF

V gene: TRBV3-1
CDR3 protein: ASSIRTGLGEQY

V gene: TRBV5-1
CDR3 protein: ASSFSGRRDTQY

V gene: TRBV4-2
CDR3 protein: ASSHGTSGSYEQY

V gene: TRBV5-6
CDR3 protein: ASSKPRRGLAGGNTGELF

V gene: TRBV29-1
CDR3 protein: SVVRAGGHEQY

V gene: TRBV23-1
CDR3 protein: ASTPGQWNTEAF

V gene: TRBV20-1
CDR3 protein: SATPDQRADTQY

V gene: TRBV6-5
CDR3 protein: ASSRGPYNEQF

V gene: TRBV5-1
CDR3 protein: ASSLEGQGNTEAF

V gene: TRBV28
CDR3 protein: ASRQDRIPSYEQY

V gene: TRBV5-4
CDR3 protein: ASSYRDRGLGEQF

V gene: TRBV27
CDR3 protein: ASSRGTSGYT

V gene: TRBV6-1
CDR3 protein: ASHRTGGIDNEQF

V gene: TRBV19
CDR3 protein: ASRDDRGRNYGYT

V gene: TRBV30
CDR3 protein: ASRQETNTEAF

V gene: TRBV19
CDR3 protein: ASSIGRPGARTGELF

V gene: TRBV4-1
CDR3 protein: ASSQAHYGYT

V gene: TRBV12-3/TRBV12-4
CDR3 protein: ASSQDGISNQPQH

V gene: TRBV5-1
CDR3 protein: ASSLVVVGEQY

V gene: TRBV2
CDR3 protein: ASRPSYEQY

V gene: TRBV7-6
CDR3 protein: ASSPSSGFGSYEQY

V gene: TRBV15
CDR3 protein: ATSRDRRQETQY

V gene: TRBV30
CDR3 protein: AWSVAGNTEAF

V gene: TRBV5-1
CDR3 protein: ASSLEVRMNTEAF

V gene: TRBV15
CDR3 protein: ATSRAGVSTDTQY

V gene: TRBV19
CDR3 protein: ASSNLLGQPQH

V gene: TRBV19
CDR3 protein: ASSSGRDQNYEQY

V gene: TRBV6-5
CDR3 protein: ASSYLGDGYT

V gene: TRBV9
CDR3 protein: ASSGGGRNEQF

V gene: TRBV18
CDR3 protein: ASSPRPKAIPSYGYT

V gene: TRBV12-3/TRBV12-4
CDR3 protein: ASSMRGLAGKSSYNEQF

V gene: TRBV5-4
CDR3 protein: ASSLERRGSQETQY

V gene: TRBV18
CDR3 protein: ASSTKQGYTEAF

V gene: TRBV9
CDR3 protein: ASSVMGERGDTQY

V gene: TRBV5-1
CDR3 protein: ASSFGQGQF

V gene: TRBV20-1
CDR3 protein: SARKANQPQH

V gene: TRBV18
CDR3 protein: ASSPGQWNTGELF

V gene: TRBV5-6
CDR3 protein: ASSLPGLVTDTQY

V gene: TRBV11-3
CDR3 protein: ASSLDLGGEQF

V gene: TRBV12-3/TRBV12-4
CDR3 protein: ASTSGLAEITDTQY

V gene: TRBV27
CDR3 protein: ASSLRTGTYEQY

V gene: TRBV6-2/TRBV6-3
CDR3 protein: ASSRSRSSNQPQH

V gene: TRBV29-1
CDR3 protein: SGLFQGYEQY

V gene: TRBV28
CDR3 protein: ASTNRVPYEQY

V gene: TRBV7-9
CDR3 protein: ASSLNSPDTQY

V gene: TRBV3-1
CDR3 protein: ASSRTGITYEQY

V gene: TRBV7-9
CDR3 protein: ASSLRATGGANEQY

V gene: TRBV28
CDR3 protein: ASSFLDEQY